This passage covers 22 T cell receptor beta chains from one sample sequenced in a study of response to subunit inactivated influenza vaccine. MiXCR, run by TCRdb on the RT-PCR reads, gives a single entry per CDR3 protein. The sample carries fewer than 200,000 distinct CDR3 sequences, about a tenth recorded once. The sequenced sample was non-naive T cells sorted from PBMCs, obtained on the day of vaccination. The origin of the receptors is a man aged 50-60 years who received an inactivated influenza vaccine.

Here the CDR3 reads CASRGLAGVSSEQYF. CDR3 in DNA: TGTGCCAGCAGGGGACTAGCGGGAGTATCGAGCGAGCAGTACTTC. The chain employs TRBV6-2 or TRBV6-3 and TRBJ2-7; TRBD2 aligns across 14 bases. With V trimmed by 6 bases and J by 6 bases, 7 bases remained unmatched. The V gene's germline CDR1 is MNHEY and CDR2 SVGEGT. The CDR3 has 15 amino acids.

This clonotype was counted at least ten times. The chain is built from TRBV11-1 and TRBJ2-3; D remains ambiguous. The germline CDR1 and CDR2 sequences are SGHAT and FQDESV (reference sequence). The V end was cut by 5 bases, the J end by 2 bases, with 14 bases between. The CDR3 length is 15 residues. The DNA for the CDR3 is TGTGCCAGCAGCAAGGGCGCACTTTACACAGATACGCAGTATTTT. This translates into CASSKGALYTDTQYF. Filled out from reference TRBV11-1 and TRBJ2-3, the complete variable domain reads EAEVAQSPRYKITEKSQAVAFWCDPISGHATLYWYRQILGQGPELLVQFQDESVVDDSQLPKDRFSAERLKGVDSTLKIQPAELGDSAMYLCASSKGALYTDTQYFGPGTRLTVL.

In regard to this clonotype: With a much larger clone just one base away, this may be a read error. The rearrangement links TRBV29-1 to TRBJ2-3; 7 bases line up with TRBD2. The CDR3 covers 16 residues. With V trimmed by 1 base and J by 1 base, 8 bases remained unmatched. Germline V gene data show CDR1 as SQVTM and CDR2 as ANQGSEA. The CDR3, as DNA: TGCAGCGTTGAAGTCGCTTCTAGCGGACGCACAGATACGCAGTATTTT. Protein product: CSVEVASSGRTDTQYF.

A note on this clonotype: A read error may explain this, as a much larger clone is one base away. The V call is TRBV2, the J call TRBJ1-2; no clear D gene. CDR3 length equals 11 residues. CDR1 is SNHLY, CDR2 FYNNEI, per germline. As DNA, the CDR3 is TGTACCAGCAGTGGGGAATATGGCTACACCTTC. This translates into CTSSGEYGYTF.

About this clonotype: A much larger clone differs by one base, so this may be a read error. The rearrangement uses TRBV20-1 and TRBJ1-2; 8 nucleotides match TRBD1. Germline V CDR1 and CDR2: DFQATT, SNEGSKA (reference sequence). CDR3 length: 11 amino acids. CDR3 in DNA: TGCATCTCCGGACAGGGTGATGGCTACACCTTC. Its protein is CISGQGDGYTF.

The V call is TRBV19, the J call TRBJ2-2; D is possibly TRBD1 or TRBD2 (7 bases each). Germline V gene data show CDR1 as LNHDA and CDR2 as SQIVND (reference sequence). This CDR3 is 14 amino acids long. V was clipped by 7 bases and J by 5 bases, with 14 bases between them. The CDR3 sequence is CASTGQGGTGELFF. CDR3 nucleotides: TGTGCCAGTACAGGGCAGGGGGGGACCGGGGAGCTGTTTTTT.

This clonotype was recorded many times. CDR3 loop: CASSRPRTGPHIQYF. The CDR3 nucleotides are TGTGCCAGCAGCCGCCCCCGGACAGGGCCGCACATTCAGTACTTC. The V and J genes are TRBV7-8 and TRBJ2-4; 8 bases map to TRBD1. The CDR3 runs 15 residues. Trimming took 5 bases from V and 8 from J; bases not matched to a gene: 11. The germline V gene encodes CDR1 SGHVS and CDR2 FQNEAQ.

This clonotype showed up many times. CDR3 residues: CASSSDEKLFF. In DNA, the CDR3 is TGTGCCAGCAGTTCAGACGAAAAACTGTTTTTT. The chain is built from TRBV6-6 and TRBJ1-4; D uncertain. Trimming stripped 4 bases from V and 8 bases from J, with 5 bases between. Germline V CDR1 and CDR2: MNHNY, SVGAGI (reference sequence). The CDR3 loop spans 11 amino acids.

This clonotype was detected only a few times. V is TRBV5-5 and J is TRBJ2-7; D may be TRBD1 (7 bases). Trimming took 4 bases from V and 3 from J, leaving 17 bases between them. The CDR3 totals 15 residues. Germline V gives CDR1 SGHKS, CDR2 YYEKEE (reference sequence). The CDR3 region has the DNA TGTGCCAGCAGCGTCACAGGGGAGGCAGACTACGAGCAGTACTTC. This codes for CASSVTGEADYEQYF.

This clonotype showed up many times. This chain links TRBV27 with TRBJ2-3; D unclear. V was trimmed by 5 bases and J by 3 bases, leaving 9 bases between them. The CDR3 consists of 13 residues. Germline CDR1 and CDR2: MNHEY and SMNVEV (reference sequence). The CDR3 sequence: CASSLTWTDTQYF. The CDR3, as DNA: TGTGCCAGCAGTCTAACCTGGACAGATACGCAGTATTTT.

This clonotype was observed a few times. CDR3 region: CASRVVAGETQYF. For the CDR3, the DNA is TGCGCCAGCAGGGTGGTAGCGGGAGAGACCCAGTACTTC. The chain is built from TRBV10-2 and TRBJ2-5, with 7 nucleotides matching TRBD2. The V segment lost 6 bases and the J segment 4 bases; nucleotides outside the gene matches: 5. The CDR3 covers 13 residues. The germline V gene encodes CDR1 WSHSY and CDR2 SAAADI.

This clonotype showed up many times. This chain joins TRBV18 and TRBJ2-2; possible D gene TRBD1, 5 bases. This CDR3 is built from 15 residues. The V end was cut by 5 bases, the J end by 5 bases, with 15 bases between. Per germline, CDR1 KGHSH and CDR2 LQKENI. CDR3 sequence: CASSVGTGDTGELFF. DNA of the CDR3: TGTGCCAGCTCAGTAGGCACAGGCGATACCGGGGAGCTGTTTTTT.

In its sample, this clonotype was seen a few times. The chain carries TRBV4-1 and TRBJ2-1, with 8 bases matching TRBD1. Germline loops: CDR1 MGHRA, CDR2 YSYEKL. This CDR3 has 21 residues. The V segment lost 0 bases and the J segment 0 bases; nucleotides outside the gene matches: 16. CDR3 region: CASSQERVRDRGFSSYNEQFF. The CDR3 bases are TGCGCCAGCAGCCAAGAAAGAGTTCGAGACAGGGGCTTTAGCTCCTACAATGAGCAGTTCTTC.

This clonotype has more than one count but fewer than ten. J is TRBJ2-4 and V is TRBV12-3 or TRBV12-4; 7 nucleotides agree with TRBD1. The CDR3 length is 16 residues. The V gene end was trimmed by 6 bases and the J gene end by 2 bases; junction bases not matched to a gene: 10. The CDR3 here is CASSTRQGDTKNIQYF. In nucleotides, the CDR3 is TGTGCCAGCAGCACAAGACAGGGAGATACCAAAAACATTCAGTACTTC.

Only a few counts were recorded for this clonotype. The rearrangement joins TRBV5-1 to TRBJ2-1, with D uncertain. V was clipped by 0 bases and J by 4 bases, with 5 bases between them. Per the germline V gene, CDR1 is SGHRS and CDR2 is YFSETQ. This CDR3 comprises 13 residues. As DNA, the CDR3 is TGCGCCAGCAGCTTGGACGGGTACAATGAGCAGTTCTTC. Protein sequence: CASSLDGYNEQFF. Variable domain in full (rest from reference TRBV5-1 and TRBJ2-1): KAGVTQTPRYLIKTRGQQVTLSCSPISGHRSVSWYQQTPGQGLQFLFEYFSETQRNKGNFPGRFSGRQFSNSRSEMNVSTLELGDSALYLCASSLDGYNEQFFGPGTRLTVL.

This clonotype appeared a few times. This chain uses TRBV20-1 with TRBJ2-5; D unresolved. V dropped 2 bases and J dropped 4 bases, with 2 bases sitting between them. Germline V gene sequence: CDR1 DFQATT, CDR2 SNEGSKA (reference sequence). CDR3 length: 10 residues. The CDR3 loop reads CSARIETQYF. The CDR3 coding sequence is TGCAGTGCTAGAATAGAGACCCAGTACTTC.

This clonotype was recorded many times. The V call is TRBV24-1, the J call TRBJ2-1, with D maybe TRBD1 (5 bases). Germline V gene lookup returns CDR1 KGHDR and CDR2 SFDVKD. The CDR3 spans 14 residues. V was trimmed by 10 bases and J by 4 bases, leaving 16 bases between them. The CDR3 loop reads CATRLGAHYNEQFF. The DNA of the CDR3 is TGTGCCACGAGACTTGGGGCGCATTACAATGAGCAGTTCTTC.

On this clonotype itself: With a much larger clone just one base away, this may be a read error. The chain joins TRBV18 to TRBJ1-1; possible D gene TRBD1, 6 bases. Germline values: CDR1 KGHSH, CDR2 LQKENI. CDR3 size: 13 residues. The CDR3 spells CACSTKQGTEAFF. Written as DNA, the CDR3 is TGTGCCTGCTCAACAAAACAGGGCACTGAAGCTTTCTTT.

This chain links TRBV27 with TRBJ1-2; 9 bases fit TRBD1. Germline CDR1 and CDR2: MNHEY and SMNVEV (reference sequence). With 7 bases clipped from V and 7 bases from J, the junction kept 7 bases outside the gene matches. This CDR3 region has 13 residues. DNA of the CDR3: TGTGCCAGCAAGCGGACAGGGGATGGTGGCTACACCTTC. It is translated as CASKRTGDGGYTF.

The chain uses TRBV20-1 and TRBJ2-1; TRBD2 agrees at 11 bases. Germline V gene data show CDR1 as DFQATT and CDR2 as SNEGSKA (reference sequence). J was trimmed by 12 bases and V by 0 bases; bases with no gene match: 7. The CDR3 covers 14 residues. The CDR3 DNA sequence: TGCAGTGCTAGAGATCCCACTAGCGGGAGCTCGCAGTTCTTC. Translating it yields CSARDPTSGSSQFF.

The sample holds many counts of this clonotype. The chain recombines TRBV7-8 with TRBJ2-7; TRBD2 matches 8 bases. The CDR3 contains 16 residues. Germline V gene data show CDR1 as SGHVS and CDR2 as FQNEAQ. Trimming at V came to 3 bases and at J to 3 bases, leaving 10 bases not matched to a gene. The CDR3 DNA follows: TGTGCCAGCAGCTTCACGGCGTTAGCGGGACTCTACGAGCAGTACTTC. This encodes CASSFTALAGLYEQYF.

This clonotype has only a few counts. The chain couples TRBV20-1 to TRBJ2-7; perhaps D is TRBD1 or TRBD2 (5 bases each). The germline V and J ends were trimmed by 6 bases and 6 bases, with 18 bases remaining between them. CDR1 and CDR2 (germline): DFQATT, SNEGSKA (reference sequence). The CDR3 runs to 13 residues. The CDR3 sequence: CSAPGIGLGEQYF. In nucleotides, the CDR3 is TGCAGTGCCCCAGGGATAGGACTGGGCGAGCAGTACTTC.